This section outlines one T cell receptor beta chain sequence together with its context. The antigen remains unidentified. These data come from a study of T cell responses to AZD1222 COVID-19 vaccine. On the study more broadly: Second-dose intervals near 4 or 12 weeks were combined. Whole-study results and caveats: Distributed over spike, vaccine-associated CD4 TCRs predominated at 160-218 and 743-854. Mostly white British, mostly female donors; authors suggested clonal diversity may be underestimated.

V lost 1 base, J lost 6 bases, and 3 bases stayed unmatched. Germline V gene data show CDR1 as SEHNR and CDR2 as FQNEAQ (reference sequence). The CDR3 has 13 amino acids. Libraries were prepared by immunoSEQ multiplex PCR; TCRdb keeps only in-frame clonotypes and omits some of them. The sample lists 95,000 to 100,000 clones, approximately 90% occurring once. This TCR derives from an adult in good health. The chain employs TRBV7-9 and TRBJ2-7; 7 bases are a match to TRBD2. Sequencing used peripheral blood, obtained on day 0 of AZD1222 vaccination. Written as DNA, the CDR3 is TGTGCCAGCAGCTTAGTGGGAGGGATCGAGCAGTACTTC. Translating gives CASSLVGGIEQYF.